These 14 T cell receptor beta chains came from one sample sequenced in a study of T-cell reconstitution after alpha-beta-depleted transplantation in children. Preparation of the TCRbeta library involved a method that used unique molecular identifiers. In TCRdb, the PCR reads were re-called with MiXCR into one record per CDR3 protein. Of 540,000 or so distinct CDR3 sequences listed, approximately 22% are singletons. Sample: PBMCs, mostly from graft donor cells, taken 360 days after TCRalphabeta/CD19-depleted stem cell transplant. All receptors derive from a boy younger than two who had a stem cell transplant for acute myeloid leukemia, so the T cells may come from the graft donor.

The V call is TRBV15, the J call TRBJ2-1; D may be TRBD2 (6 bases). The germline V gene has CDR1 LNHNV and CDR2 YYDKDF (reference sequence). The V and J ends lost 2 bases and 4 bases respectively, with 12 bases between them. The CDR3 consists of 15 residues. CDR3 nucleotide sequence: TGTGCCACCAGCAGACCGGGGGTTGGGTACAATGAGCAGTTCTTC. Its protein product is CATSRPGVGYNEQFF.

The chain carries TRBV6-5 and TRBJ2-7; D possibly uses TRBD1 or TRBD2 (6 bases each). V was pared by 2 bases and J by 3 bases, with 17 bases between. Looked up from germline, CDR1 is MNHEY and CDR2 is SVGAGI. This CDR3 region has 16 residues. The CDR3 DNA reads as TGTGCCAGCAGTTACACCGCGGGACAACCAAGCTACGAGCAGTACTTC. Translation: CASSYTAGQPSYEQYF.

This clonotype occurred many times. The gene calls are TRBV29-1 and TRBJ2-3, with 8 bases fitting TRBD2. Germline V lookup: CDR1 SQVTM, CDR2 ANQGSEA. CDR3 length: 13 residues. V was clipped by 4 bases and J by 0 bases; unmatched bases: 0. This CDR3 is CSVAGGSTDTQYF. In DNA form, the CDR3 reads TGCAGCGTTGCGGGGGGGAGCACAGATACGCAGTATTTT.

This clonotype came up a few times. V and J are TRBV15 and TRBJ2-7, with a weak D call TRBD2 (5 bases). This CDR3 has 16 residues. The germline V gene has CDR1 LNHNV and CDR2 YYDKDF (reference sequence). Trimming pared 0 bases from V and 5 bases from J, leaving 17 bases between. CDR3 residues: CATSRDPWWRFNEQYV. In DNA form, the CDR3 reads TGTGCCACCAGCAGAGATCCTTGGTGGAGGTTCAACGAGCAGTACGTC.

The chain is built from TRBV15 and TRBJ1-2, with D unresolved. Germline values: CDR1 LNHNV, CDR2 YYDKDF (reference sequence). V was clipped by 0 bases and J by 9 bases, with 8 bases between them. This CDR3 spans 12 amino acids. CDR3 in DNA: TGTGCCACCAGCAGAGAGGAGTTCAGCTACACCTTC. This encodes CATSREEFSYTF.

The table lists this clonotype with many counts. The rearrangement joins TRBV12-3 or TRBV12-4 to TRBJ1-5, with TRBD1 matching over 7 bases. Trimming removed 5 bases from V and 6 bases from J; junction bases left unmatched: 7. This CDR3 has 14 amino acids. The CDR3 here is CASSLGTDGQPQHF. The CDR3, as DNA: TGTGCCAGCAGTCTCGGGACAGATGGTCAGCCCCAGCATTTT.

This clonotype occurred a few times. V gene TRBV24-1 combines with J gene TRBJ2-3; TRBD2 matches 7 bases. The CDR3 is 14 residues long. V was clipped by 5 bases and J by 3 bases; unmatched bases: 4. Germline CDR1 KGHDR, CDR2 SFDVKD. The DNA of the CDR3 is TGTGCCACCAGTGGAAGCGGGGTAACAGATACGCAGTATTTT. Its translation: CATSGSGVTDTQYF.

This clonotype was counted a single time. This chain joins TRBV5-5 and TRBJ2-1; 11 bases are a match to TRBD1. Germline loops: CDR1 SGHKS, CDR2 YYEKEE (reference sequence). This CDR3 has 15 amino acids. Unmatched junction bases numbered 12, after V lost 8 bases and J lost 8 bases. The CDR3 bases are TGTGCCAGTAAGCCGGGACAGGGGGTTTTTGATGAGCAGTTCTTC. Encoded protein: CASKPGQGVFDEQFF.

The J gene is TRBJ2-3, the V gene TRBV20-1; perhaps TRBD1 as D (6 bases). The CDR3 runs to 14 residues. V was cut by 5 bases and J by 6 bases, with 18 bases left in between. Germline V gene sequence: CDR1 DFQATT, CDR2 SNEGSKA (reference sequence). CDR3 loop: CSAPSGARYDTQYF. DNA for the CDR3: TGCAGTGCTCCCTCAGGGGCTCGGTACGATACGCAGTATTTT.

This rearrangement joins TRBV7-9 to TRBJ2-1; 8 nucleotides match TRBD2. The junction had 10 bases not matched to a gene; V was cut back by 5 bases and J by 4 bases. The CDR3 loop spans 16 amino acids. Germline CDR1 and CDR2: SEHNR and FQNEAQ (reference sequence). The CDR3 loop reads CASSANRGGQYNEQFF. The CDR3 region has the DNA TGTGCCAGCAGCGCCAACCGGGGGGGCCAGTACAATGAGCAGTTCTTC.

The rearrangement uses TRBV28 and TRBJ1-5, with TRBD1 as a possible D gene (6 bases). The CDR3 loop spans 16 amino acids. The germline V and J ends were trimmed by 3 bases and 5 bases, with 17 bases remaining between them. The germline CDR1 and CDR2 sequences are MDHEN and SYDVKM. This chain's CDR3 is CASSFSTGLEDQPQHF. CDR3 coding DNA: TGTGCCAGCAGTTTTTCGACAGGATTGGAAGATCAGCCCCAGCATTTT.

The chain links TRBV28 to TRBJ1-5; D is undetermined. Germline CDR1 is MDHEN and CDR2 is SYDVKM. Trimming stripped 6 bases from V and 0 bases from J, with 9 bases between. CDR3 length: 14 residues. CDR3 in DNA: TGTGCCAGCAGCTCACCTTATAGCAATCAGCCCCAGCATTTT. It is translated as CASSSPYSNQPQHF.

The table lists this clonotype with many counts. The rearrangement links TRBV12-3 or TRBV12-4 to TRBJ2-3, with TRBD1 identical over 7 bases. The CDR3 is 15 amino acids. Trimming removed 8 bases from V and 0 bases from J; junction bases left unmatched: 8. The CDR3 spells CASFPGTASTDTQYF. DNA of the CDR3: TGTGCCAGCTTCCCGGGGACAGCTAGCACAGATACGCAGTATTTT.

This chain links TRBV6-1 with TRBJ2-1; TRBD1 matches at 9 bases. This CDR3 has 15 residues. Looked up from germline, CDR1 is MNHNS and CDR2 is SASEGT. Trimming cost V 6 bases and J 1 base; bases outside gene matches: 4. This CDR3 is CASRLQGASYNEQFF. For the CDR3, the DNA is TGTGCCAGCAGGCTACAGGGGGCGTCCTACAATGAGCAGTTCTTC.